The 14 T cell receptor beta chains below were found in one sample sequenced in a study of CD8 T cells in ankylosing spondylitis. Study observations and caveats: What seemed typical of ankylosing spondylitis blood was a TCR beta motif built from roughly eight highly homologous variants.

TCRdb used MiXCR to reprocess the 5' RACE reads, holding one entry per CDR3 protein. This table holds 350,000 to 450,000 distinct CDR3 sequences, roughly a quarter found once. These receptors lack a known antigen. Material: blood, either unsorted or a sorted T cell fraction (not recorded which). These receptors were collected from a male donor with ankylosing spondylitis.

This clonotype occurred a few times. CDR3: CASSDSPGQGIGEQFF. In DNA form, the CDR3 reads TGTGCCAGCAGCGACAGTCCGGGACAGGGGATTGGTGAGCAGTTCTTC. The chain couples TRBV7-8 to TRBJ2-1; the match to TRBD1 covers 10 bases. This CDR3 has 16 residues. The ends lost 5 bases at V and 9 bases at J; junction bases unmatched: 13. Germline V CDR1 and CDR2: SGHVS, FQNEAQ.

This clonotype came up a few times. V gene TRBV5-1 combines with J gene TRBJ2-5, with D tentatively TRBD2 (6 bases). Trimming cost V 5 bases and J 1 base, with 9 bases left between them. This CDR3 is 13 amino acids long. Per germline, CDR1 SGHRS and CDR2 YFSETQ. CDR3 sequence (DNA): TGCGCCAGCAGGGGAGGAGCCCAAGAGACCCAGTACTTC. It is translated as CASRGGAQETQYF.

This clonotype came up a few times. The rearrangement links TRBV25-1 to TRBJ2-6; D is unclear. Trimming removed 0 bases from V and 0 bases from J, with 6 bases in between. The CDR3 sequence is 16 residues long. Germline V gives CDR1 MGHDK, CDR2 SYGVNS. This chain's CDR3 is CASSEYTDSGANVLTF. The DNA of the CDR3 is TGTGCCAGCAGTGAATACACAGACTCTGGGGCCAACGTCCTGACTTTC.

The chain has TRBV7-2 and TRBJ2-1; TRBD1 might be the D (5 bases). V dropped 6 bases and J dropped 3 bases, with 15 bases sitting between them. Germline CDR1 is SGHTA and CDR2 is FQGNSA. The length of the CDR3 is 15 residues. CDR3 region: CASSPGHHIYNEQFF. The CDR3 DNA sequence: TGTGCCAGCAGTCCTGGACACCACATCTACAATGAGCAGTTCTTC. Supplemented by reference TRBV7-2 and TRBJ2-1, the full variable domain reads GAGVSQSPSNKVTEKGKDVELRCDPISGHTALYWYRQSLGQGLEFLIYFQGNSAPDKSGLPSDRFSAERTGGSVSTLTIQRTQQEDSAVYLCASSPGHHIYNEQFFGPGTRLTVL.

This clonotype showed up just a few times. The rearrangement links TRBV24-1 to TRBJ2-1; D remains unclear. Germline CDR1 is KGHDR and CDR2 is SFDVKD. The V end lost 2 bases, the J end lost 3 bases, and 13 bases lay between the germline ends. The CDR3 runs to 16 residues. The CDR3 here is CATSDYTASGYNEQFF. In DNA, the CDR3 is TGTGCCACCAGTGATTACACAGCGTCTGGCTACAATGAGCAGTTCTTC.

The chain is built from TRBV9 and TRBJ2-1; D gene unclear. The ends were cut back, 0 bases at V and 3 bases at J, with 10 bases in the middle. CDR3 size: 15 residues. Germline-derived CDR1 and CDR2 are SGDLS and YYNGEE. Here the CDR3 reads CASSVGIGYYNEQFF. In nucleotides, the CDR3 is TGTGCCAGCAGCGTAGGTATAGGATACTACAATGAGCAGTTCTTC. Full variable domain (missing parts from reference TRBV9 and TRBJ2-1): DSGVTQTPKHLITATGQRVTLRCSPRSGDLSVYWYQQSLDQGLQFLIQYYNGEERAKGNILERFSAQQFPDLHSELNLSSLELGDSALYFCASSVGIGYYNEQFFGPGTRLTVL.

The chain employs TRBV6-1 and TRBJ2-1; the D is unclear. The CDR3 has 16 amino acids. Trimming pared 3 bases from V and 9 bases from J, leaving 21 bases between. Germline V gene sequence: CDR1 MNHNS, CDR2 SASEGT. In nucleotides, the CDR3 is TGTGCCAGCAGTGATAACTGGGCAGACTCGTCGGGTGAGCAGTTCTTC. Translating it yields CASSDNWADSSGEQFF.

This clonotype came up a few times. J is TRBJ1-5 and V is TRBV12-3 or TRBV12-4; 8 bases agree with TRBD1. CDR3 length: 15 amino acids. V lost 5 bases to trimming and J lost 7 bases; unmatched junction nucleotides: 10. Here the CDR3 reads CASSPSDRGGQPQHF. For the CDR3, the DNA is TGTGCCAGCAGTCCATCAGACAGGGGCGGACAGCCCCAGCATTTT.

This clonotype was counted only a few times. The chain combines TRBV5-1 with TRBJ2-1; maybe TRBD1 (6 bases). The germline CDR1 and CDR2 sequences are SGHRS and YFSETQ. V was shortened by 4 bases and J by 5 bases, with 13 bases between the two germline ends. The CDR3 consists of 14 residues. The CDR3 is CASSPGDRHNEQFF. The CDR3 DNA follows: TGCGCCAGCAGCCCAGGGGACCGACACAATGAGCAGTTCTTC. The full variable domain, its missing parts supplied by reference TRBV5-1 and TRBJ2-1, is KAGVTQTPRYLIKTRGQQVTLSCSPISGHRSVSWYQQTPGQGLQFLFEYFSETQRNKGNFPGRFSGRQFSNSRSEMNVSTLELGDSALYLCASSPGDRHNEQFFGPGTRLTVL.

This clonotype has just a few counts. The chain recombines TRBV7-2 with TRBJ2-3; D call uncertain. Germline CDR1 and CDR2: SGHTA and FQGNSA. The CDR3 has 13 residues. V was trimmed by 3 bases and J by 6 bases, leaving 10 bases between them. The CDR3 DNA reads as TGTGCCAGCAGCTTCTCCAAGCTGGATACGCAGTATTTT. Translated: CASSFSKLDTQYF. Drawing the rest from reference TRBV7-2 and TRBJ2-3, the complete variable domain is GAGVSQSPSNKVTEKGKDVELRCDPISGHTALYWYRQSLGQGLEFLIYFQGNSAPDKSGLPSDRFSAERTGGSVSTLTIQRTQQEDSAVYLCASSFSKLDTQYFGPGTRLTVL.

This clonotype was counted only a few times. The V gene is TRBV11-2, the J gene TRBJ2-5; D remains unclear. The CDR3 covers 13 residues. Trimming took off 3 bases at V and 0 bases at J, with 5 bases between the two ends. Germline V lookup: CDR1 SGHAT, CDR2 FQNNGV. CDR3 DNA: TGTGCCAGCAGCTTCACCTACCAAGAGACCCAGTACTTC. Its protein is CASSFTYQETQYF.

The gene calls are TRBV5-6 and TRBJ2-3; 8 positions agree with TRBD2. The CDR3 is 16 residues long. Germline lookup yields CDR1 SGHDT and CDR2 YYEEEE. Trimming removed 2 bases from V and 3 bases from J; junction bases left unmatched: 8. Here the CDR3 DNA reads TGTGCCAGCAGCTTTGTGGGGACTAGTAGGACAGATACGCAGTATTTT. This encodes CASSFVGTSRTDTQYF. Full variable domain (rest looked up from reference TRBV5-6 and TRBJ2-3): DAGVTQSPTHLIKTRGQQVTLRCSPKSGHDTVSWYQQALGQGPQFIFQYYEEEERQRGNFPDRFSGHQFPNYSSELNVNALLLGDSALYLCASSFVGTSRTDTQYFGPGTRLTVL.

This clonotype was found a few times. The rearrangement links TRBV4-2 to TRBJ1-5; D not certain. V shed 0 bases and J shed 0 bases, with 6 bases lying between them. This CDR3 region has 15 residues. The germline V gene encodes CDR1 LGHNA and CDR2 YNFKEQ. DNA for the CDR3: TGTGCCAGCAGCCAAGATAGGGATAGCAATCAGCCCCAGCATTTT. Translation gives CASSQDRDSNQPQHF.

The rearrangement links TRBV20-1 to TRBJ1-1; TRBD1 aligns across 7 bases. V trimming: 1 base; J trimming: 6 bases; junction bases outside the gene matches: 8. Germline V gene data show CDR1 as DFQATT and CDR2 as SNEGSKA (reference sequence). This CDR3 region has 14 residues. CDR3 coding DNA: TGCAGTGCTAGAGGCGGGACAGCGGGCCCTGAAGCTTTCTTT. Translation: CSARGGTAGPEAFF.